This TCR beta chain comes out of a study of blood T cell repertoires in COVID-19. About the research overall: Spain, Italy and the United States supplied samples that represented acute and convalescent COVID-19. PBMCs, B-cell-depleted T cells, or T cells were the source of the cDNA or gDNA that made up the material.

V shed 7 bases and J shed 5 bases, with 14 bases lying between them. CDR1 is SQVTM and CDR2 is ANQGSEA in the germline V gene. This CDR3 region has 12 residues. In the original workflow: Amplifying reference gene primers gave estimates of nucleated cell counts. Assay: immunoSEQ multiplex PCR; the TCRdb copy retains only in-frame clones and omits some. The V and J calls and clone size were taken over from that table, and D and trimming were inferred from the DNA. Seen here are under 200,000 clones, over 80% observed once, and the top ten hold 10% to 15%. This sequence was found in a man aged 65 to 79 who had recovered from COVID-19. The chain links TRBV29-1 to TRBJ2-5; TRBD2 might be the D (6 bases). Material for sequencing was peripheral blood. This CDR3 is CSAGVRGETQYF. CDR3 DNA: TGCAGCGCGGGAGTCCGAGGGGAGACCCAGTACTTC.